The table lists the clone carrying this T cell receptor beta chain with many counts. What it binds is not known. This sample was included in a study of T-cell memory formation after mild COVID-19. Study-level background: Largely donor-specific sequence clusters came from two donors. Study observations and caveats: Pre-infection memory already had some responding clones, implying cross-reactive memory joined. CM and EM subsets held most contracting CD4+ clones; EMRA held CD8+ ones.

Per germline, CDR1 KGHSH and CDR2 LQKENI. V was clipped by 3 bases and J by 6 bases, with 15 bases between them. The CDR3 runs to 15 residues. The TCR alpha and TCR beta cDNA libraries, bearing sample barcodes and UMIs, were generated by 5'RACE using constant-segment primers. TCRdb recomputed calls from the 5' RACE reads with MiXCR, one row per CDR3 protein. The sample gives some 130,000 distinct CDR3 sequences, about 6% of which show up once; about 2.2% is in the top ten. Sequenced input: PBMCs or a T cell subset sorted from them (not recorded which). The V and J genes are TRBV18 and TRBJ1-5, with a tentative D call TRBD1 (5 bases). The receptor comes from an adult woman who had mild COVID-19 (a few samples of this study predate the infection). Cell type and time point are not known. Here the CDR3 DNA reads TGTGCCAGCTCACCTCAATACGGGACTACTCAGCCCCAGCATTTT. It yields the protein CASSPQYGTTQPQHF.